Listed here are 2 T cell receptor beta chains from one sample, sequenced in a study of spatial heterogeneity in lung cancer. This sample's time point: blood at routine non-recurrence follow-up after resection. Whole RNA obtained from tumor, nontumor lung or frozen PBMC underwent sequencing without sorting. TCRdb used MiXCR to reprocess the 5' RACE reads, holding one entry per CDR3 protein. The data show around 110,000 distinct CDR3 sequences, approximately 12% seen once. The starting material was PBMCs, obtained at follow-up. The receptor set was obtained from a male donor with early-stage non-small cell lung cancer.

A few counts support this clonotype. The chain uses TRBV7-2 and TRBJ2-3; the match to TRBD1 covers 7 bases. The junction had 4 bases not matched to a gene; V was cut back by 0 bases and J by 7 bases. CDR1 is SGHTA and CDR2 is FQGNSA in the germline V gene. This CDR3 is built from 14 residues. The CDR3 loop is CASSLALQGNTQYF. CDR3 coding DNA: TGTGCCAGCAGCTTAGCGTTACAGGGGAATACGCAGTATTTT.

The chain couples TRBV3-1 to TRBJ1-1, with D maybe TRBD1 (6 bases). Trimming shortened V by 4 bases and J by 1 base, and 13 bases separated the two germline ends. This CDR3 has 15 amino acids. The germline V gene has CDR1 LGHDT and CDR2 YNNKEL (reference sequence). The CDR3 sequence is CASSPRGGRNTEAFF. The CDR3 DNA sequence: TGTGCCAGCAGCCCCCGCGGGGGGCGGAACACTGAAGCTTTCTTT.